One sample yielded the 10 T cell receptor beta chains listed below, sequenced in a study of blood T cell repertoires in COVID-19. The data were produced by immunoSEQ multiplex PCR, yet TCRdb's version contains in-frame clones alone and is incomplete. Of about 300,000 clones in the sample, about 91% were seen once. Sequenced input: peripheral blood. These receptors originate from a woman aged 30 to 39 who had recovered from COVID-19.

The rearrangement joins TRBV18 to TRBJ2-3; no clear D gene. Germline CDR1 is KGHSH and CDR2 is LQKENI. Trimming removed 2 bases from V and 4 bases from J, with 10 bases in between. The CDR3 has 14 amino acids. CDR3 sequence (DNA): TGTGCCAGCTCACCAAACGCACAATCAGATACGCAGTATTTT. It encodes CASSPNAQSDTQYF.

The chain is built from TRBV7-3 and TRBJ2-5; 7 bases are a match to TRBD1. V lost 6 bases and J lost 2; bases outside the gene matches: 6. Germline V gene data show CDR1 as SGHTA and CDR2 as FQGTGA. There are 14 residues in the CDR3. The CDR3 loop is CASSPGGPQETQYF. The CDR3 nucleotides read TGTGCCAGCAGTCCAGGGGGTCCTCAAGAGACCCAGTACTTC.

This chain connects TRBV29-1 to TRBJ2-1; D is unclear. V gave up 0 bases and J gave up 2 bases, with 11 bases separating them. Germline V lookup: CDR1 SQVTM, CDR2 ANQGSEA. This CDR3 spans 15 amino acids. In DNA, the CDR3 is TGCAGCGTTGAAGATGTCAGGTTGGCCTACAATGAGCAGTTCTTC. Its protein is CSVEDVRLAYNEQFF.

This chain connects TRBV11-2 to TRBJ2-1; the D is unclear. V was clipped by 1 base and J by 0 bases, with 10 bases between them. Germline V lookup: CDR1 SGHAT, CDR2 FQNNGV. The CDR3 has 16 amino acids. In nucleotides, the CDR3 is TGTGCCAGCAGCTTAGGGGCAACAAGCTCCTACAATGAGCAGTTCTTC. Protein sequence: CASSLGATSSYNEQFF.

The V gene is TRBV5-1, the J gene TRBJ1-2; weak D call: TRBD1 (6 bases). Germline V CDR1 and CDR2: SGHRS, YFSETQ. The V end was cut by 4 bases, the J end by 2 bases, with 12 bases between. The CDR3 consists of 14 residues. DNA of the CDR3: TGCGCCAGCAGCCCGGGGGGGGCCAACTATGGCTACACCTTC. As protein: CASSPGGANYGYTF.

The rearrangement links TRBV4-2 to TRBJ2-3; D perhaps matches TRBD2 (5 bases). The CDR3 totals 16 residues. The germline CDR1 and CDR2 sequences are LGHNA and YNFKEQ. V lost 6 bases and J 3 bases, leaving 19 bases between the germline ends. CDR3 region: CASSPLGLSRTDTQYF. CDR3 sequence (DNA): TGTGCCAGCAGTCCCCTCGGACTTTCTAGGACAGATACGCAGTATTTT.

The rearrangement links TRBV6-5 to TRBJ2-5, with D possibly TRBD1 on 5 matching bases. The CDR3 spans 12 residues. Germline loops: CDR1 MNHEY, CDR2 SVGAGI. V lost 6 bases and J lost 5, with 10 bases in between. CDR3 sequence: CASSRQSETQYF. The CDR3 DNA sequence: TGTGCCAGCAGCCGACAGTCGGAGACCCAGTACTTC.

V usage is TRBV19 and J usage is TRBJ2-7; tentative D call: TRBD1 (6 bases). V was cut by 5 bases and J by 3 bases, with 11 bases left in between. There are 13 residues in the CDR3. Germline CDR1 reads LNHDA; CDR2 reads SQIVND (reference sequence). The CDR3 spells CASSPSDSYEQYF. As DNA, the CDR3 is TGTGCCAGTAGTCCCTCGGACAGCTACGAGCAGTACTTC.

The J gene is TRBJ2-1, the V gene TRBV7-2, with D possibly being TRBD1 (7 bases). The germline gives CDR1 SGHTA, CDR2 FQGNSA. The CDR3 is 14 residues long. V was clipped by 7 bases and J by 8 bases, with 18 bases between them. The CDR3 here is CASTPGGGRDEQFF. DNA for the CDR3: TGTGCCAGCACCCCAGGAGGGGGCCGCGATGAGCAGTTCTTC.

This clone was recorded only once. The chain carries TRBV11-2 and TRBJ2-3; tentative D call: TRBD2 (5 bases). V was cut by 6 bases and J by 6 bases, with 13 bases left in between. Germline V gene data show CDR1 as SGHAT and CDR2 as FQNNGV. The CDR3 is made up of 13 amino acids. The CDR3 sequence is CASRFHGVDTQYF. The CDR3 DNA follows: TGTGCCAGCAGGTTTCACGGGGTGGATACGCAGTATTTT.